Below are 2 T cell receptor beta chains sequenced from a single sample in a study of blood T cell repertoires in COVID-19. Sequencing used immunoSEQ multiplex PCR; TCRdb keeps in-frame clones, though not all of them. The data show approximately 100,000 clones, roughly 85% seen once. The specimen sequenced was peripheral blood. The source is a human donor in a cohort sampled during active COVID-19.

The gene calls are TRBV28 and TRBJ1-3; 7 bases map to TRBD1. V lost 3 bases and J lost 2; bases outside the gene matches: 1. This CDR3 has 14 residues. Germline CDR1 is MDHEN and CDR2 is SYDVKM. The CDR3 region is CASSLRGPGNTIYF. In DNA, the CDR3 is TGTGCCAGCAGTTTGAGGGGGCCTGGAAACACCATATATTTT.

J is TRBJ1-5 and V is TRBV27; D is uncertain. Germline CDR1 is MNHEY and CDR2 is SMNVEV (reference sequence). Trimming cost V 7 bases and J 5 bases, with 18 bases left between them. The CDR3 consists of 15 residues. CDR3 loop: CASTPGPGRDQPQHF. CDR3 bases: TGTGCCAGCACACCCGGGCCGGGGAGGGATCAGCCCCAGCATTTT.